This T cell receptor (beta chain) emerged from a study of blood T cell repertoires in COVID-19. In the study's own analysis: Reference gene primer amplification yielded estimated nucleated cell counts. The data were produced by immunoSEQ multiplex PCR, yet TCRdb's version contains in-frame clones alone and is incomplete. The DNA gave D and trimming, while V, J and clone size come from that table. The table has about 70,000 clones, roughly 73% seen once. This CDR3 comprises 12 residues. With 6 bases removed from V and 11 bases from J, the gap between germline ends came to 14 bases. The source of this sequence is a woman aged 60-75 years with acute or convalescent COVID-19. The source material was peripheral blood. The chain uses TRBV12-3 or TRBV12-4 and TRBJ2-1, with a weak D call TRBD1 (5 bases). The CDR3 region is CASRVDTIKQFF. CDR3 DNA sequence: TGTGCCAGCAGGGTGGACACAATCAAGCAGTTCTTC.